A single sample gave rise to the 7 T cell receptor beta chains below, sequenced in a study of post-analysis software for immune sequencing data. Whole-study results and caveats: With TRBV5-6, TRBV5-1 and TRBV20-1 included, about five TRBV segments were more frequent in patients than in controls.

These TCRs' antigens remain unknown. Carried by the TCR beta cDNA libraries were unique molecular identifiers. TCRdb re-analysed the PCR reads in MiXCR, keeping a single row per CDR3 protein. The table includes about 820,000 distinct CDR3 sequences, about 53% detected once. The sample was blood. These receptors all stem from a girl aged 10 to 17 with multiple sclerosis.

CDR3 sequence reads: CLEGRGAEDEQFF. Here the CDR3 DNA reads TGCTTGGAGGGGCGGGGGGCGGAGGATGAGCAGTTCTTC. The chain couples TRBV20-1 to TRBJ2-1; 8 bases align to TRBD2. Germline V lookup: CDR1 DFQATT, CDR2 SNEGSKA (reference sequence). The CDR3 is 13 amino acids.

This clonotype has more than one count but fewer than ten. The V and J genes are TRBV12-3 or TRBV12-4 and TRBJ1-2; unclear D gene. The ends were cut back, 6 bases at V and 3 bases at J, with 14 bases in the middle. The CDR3 covers 14 residues. The CDR3 sequence: CASSSTGTYYGYTF. CDR3 nucleotides: TGTGCCAGCAGCTCAACCGGCACCTACTATGGCTACACCTTC.

The chain employs TRBV6-4 and TRBJ2-7; the D gene is possibly TRBD1 (6 bases). V was pared by 2 bases and J by 2 bases, with 16 bases between. Germline CDR1 MRHNA, CDR2 SNTAGT. The CDR3 loop spans 16 amino acids. DNA for the CDR3: TGTGCCAGCAGTGACCCCTACAGGGAAACTCCCTACGAGCAGTACTTC. This gives the protein CASSDPYRETPYEQYF.

V gene TRBV7-8 combines with J gene TRBJ1-2; D possibly corresponds to TRBD1 (6 bases). The length of the CDR3 is 17 residues. The V end lost 5 bases, the J end lost 8 bases, and 27 bases lay between the germline ends. The germline V gene has CDR1 SGHVS and CDR2 FQNEAQ. DNA for the CDR3: TGTGCCAGCAGCCTCACCCACGGGGGGCGGCAAAAGAGGGGCTACACCTTC. It translates to CASSLTHGGRQKRGYTF.

DNA for the CDR3: TGCAGTGCCCAGAGGGGGGACCCTGGGGAGACCCAGTACTTC. Its translation is CSAQRGDPGETQYF. The chain links TRBV20-1 to TRBJ2-5; the D gene could be TRBD1 or TRBD2 (6 bases each). The germline gives CDR1 DFQATT, CDR2 SNEGSKA (reference sequence). This CDR3 comprises 14 residues. V was shortened by 6 bases and J by 5 bases, with 19 bases between the two germline ends.

This clonotype occurred a few times. The V and J genes are TRBV6-1 and TRBJ2-5; no firm D call. V was shortened by 1 base and J by 4 bases, with 10 bases between the two germline ends. Germline assignment: CDR1 MNHNS and CDR2 SASEGT. The CDR3 covers 14 residues. DNA of the CDR3: TGTGCCAGCAGTGAAGGACGACCAGGAGAGACCCAGTACTTC. Amino acids: CASSEGRPGETQYF.

The chain carries TRBV29-1 and TRBJ1-2, with D possibly matching TRBD1 (5 bases). The CDR3 length is 13 residues. Trimming pared 7 bases from V and 1 base from J, leaving 13 bases between. Germline V gene data show CDR1 as SQVTM and CDR2 as ANQGSEA. The CDR3 nucleotides read TGCAGCGCCACAAGGAGGGGTAACTATGGCTACACCTTC. Amino acid sequence: CSATRRGNYGYTF.